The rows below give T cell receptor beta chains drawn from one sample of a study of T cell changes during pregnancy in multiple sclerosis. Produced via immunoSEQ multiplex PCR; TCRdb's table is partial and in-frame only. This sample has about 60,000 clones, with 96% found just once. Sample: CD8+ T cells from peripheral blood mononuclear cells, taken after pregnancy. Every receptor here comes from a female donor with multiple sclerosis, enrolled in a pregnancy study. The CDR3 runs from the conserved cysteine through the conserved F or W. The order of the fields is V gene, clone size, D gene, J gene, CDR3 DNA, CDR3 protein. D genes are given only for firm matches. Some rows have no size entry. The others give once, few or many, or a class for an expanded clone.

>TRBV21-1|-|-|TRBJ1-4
TGTGCCAGCAGCAAAGGAAACTACGTCACGGACAGGGGGCGTAATGAAAAACTGTTTTTT
CASSKGNYVTDRGRNEKLFF
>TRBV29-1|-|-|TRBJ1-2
TGCAGCGTCCGAAACGAGTACTATGGCTACACCTTC
CSVRNEYYGYTF
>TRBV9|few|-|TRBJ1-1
TGTGCCAGCGCCGCGCTAACTGATGAAGCTTTCTTT
CASAALTDEAFF
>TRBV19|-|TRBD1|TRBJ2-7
TGTGCCAGTAAACCACAGGGGCGAGACGAGCAGTACTTC
CASKPQGRDEQYF
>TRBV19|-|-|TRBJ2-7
TGTGCCACCGCTAATCCGGCAGGGACCTACGAGCAGTACTTC
CATANPAGTYEQYF
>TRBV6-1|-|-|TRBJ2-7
TGTGCCAGCCGCAGGGGCTACGAGCAGTACTTC
CASRRGYEQYF
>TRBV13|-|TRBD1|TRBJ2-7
TGTGCCAGCAGCCTGGGACAGGGATACGAGCAGTACTTC
CASSLGQGYEQYF
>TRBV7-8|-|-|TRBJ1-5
TGTGCCAGCAGCTTAATGGGGGCCCCGCAGCAGCCCCAGCATTTT
CASSLMGAPQQPQHF
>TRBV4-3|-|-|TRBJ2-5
TGCGCCAGCAGCCAAGGCGCAGGGGAAGAGACCCAGTACTTC
CASSQGAGEETQYF
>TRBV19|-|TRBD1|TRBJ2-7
TGTGCCAGTAGTATAGGACAGGGTGGTAGAGACGAGCAGTACTTC
CASSIGQGGRDEQYF
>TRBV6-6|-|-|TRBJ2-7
TGTGCCAGCAGTAAGGAGGGGCGGGAGCAGTACTTC
CASSKEGREQYF
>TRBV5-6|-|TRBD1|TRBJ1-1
TGTGCCAGCAGCTCGCCAGGACAGGGATTGAACACTGAAGCTTTCTTT
CASSSPGQGLNTEAFF
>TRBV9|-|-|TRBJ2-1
TGTGCCAGCAGCGTAGTGGGGGGAAGCTCCTACAATGAGCAGTTCTTC
CASSVVGGSSYNEQFF
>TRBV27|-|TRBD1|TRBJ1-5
TGTGCTACCGGGACAGGGGCTCAGCCCCAGCATTTT
CATGTGAQPQHF
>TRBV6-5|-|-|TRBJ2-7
TGTGCCAGCAGTATCTCCAGGGCCTACGAGCAGTACTTC
CASSISRAYEQYF
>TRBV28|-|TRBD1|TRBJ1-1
TGTGCCAGCGCGGGACAGGGGTTCACTGAAGCTTTCTTT
CASAGQGFTEAFF
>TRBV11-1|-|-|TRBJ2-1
TGTGCCAGCAGCTCCTATGCGGGGTTACTAGACCCGCTAAACAATGAGCAGTTCTTC
CASSSYAGLLDPLNNEQFF
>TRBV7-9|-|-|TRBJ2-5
TGTGCCAGCAGCGTGTCCGGGATCCAAGAGACCCAGTACTTC
CASSVSGIQETQYF
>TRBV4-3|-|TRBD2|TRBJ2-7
TGCGCCAGCAGCCAAGGAACGGGAGGGGGGTACGAGCAGTACTTC
CASSQGTGGGYEQYF
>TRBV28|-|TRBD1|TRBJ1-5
TGTGCCAGCAGGGTCGGACAGGGCCTTATGAGCAATCAGCCCCAGCATTTT
CASRVGQGLMSNQPQHF
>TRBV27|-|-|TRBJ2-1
TGTGCCAGCAGTTCTCCGACTGGGACTTCCTACAATGAGCAGTTCTTC
CASSSPTGTSYNEQFF
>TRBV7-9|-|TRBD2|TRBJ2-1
TGTGCCAGCAGCTTACGGGAGGCTAGTCGCAATGAGCAGTTCTTC
CASSLREASRNEQFF
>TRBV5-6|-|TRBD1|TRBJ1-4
TGTGCCAGCAGCTTGGAGGAGGGGACAGGTTCCTTCGGTAATGAAAAACTGTTTTTT
CASSLEEGTGSFGNEKLFF
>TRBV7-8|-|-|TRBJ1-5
TGTGCCAGCAGCTTAGTTTTTGGCAGGCAGCCCCAGCATTTT
CASSLVFGRQPQHF
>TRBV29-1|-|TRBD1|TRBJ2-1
TGCAGCGTTGAAGATAGTGACAGGGGCCCAGAAATCCCCTACAATGAGCAGTTCTTC
CSVEDSDRGPEIPYNEQFF
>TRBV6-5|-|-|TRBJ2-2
TGTGCCAGCAGTTACGGATTGGCGGAGGGCGGGGAGCTGTTTTTT
CASSYGLAEGGELFF
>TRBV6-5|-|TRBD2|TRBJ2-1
TGTGCCAGCAGTTATAGGAGCGGGGGGTACAATGAGCAGTTCTTC
CASSYRSGGYNEQFF
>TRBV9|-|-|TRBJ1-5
TGTGCCAGCAGCCCTTGGGCCTTTAGCAATCAGCCCCAGCATTTT
CASSPWAFSNQPQHF
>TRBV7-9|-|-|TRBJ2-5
TGTGCCAGCAGCAGGGGGGGCCCGCAAGAGACCCAGTACTTC
CASSRGGPQETQYF
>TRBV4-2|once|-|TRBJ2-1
TGTGCCAGCAGCCAAGACTTGGGCGGGATGAATGAGCAGTTCTTC
CASSQDLGGMNEQFF
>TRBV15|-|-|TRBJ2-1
TGTGCCACCAGCAGAGACCGGGGGAGCTACAATGAGCAGTTCTTC
CATSRDRGSYNEQFF
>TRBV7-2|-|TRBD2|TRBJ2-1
TGTGCCAGCAGCTTCGACGGGAGGCCCCTTGGCAATGAGCAGTTCTTC
CASSFDGRPLGNEQFF
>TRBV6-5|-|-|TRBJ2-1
TGTGCCAGCAGTTACTCGAACGCTCGGAATGAGCAGTTCTTC
CASSYSNARNEQFF
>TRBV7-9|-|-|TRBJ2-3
TGTGCCAGCAGCGCACGGAGACTAGAGCCAGATACGCAGTATTTT
CASSARRLEPDTQYF
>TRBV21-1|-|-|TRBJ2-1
TGTGCCAGCAGCAAAGAAGCGGGAGGGCCGGGTGGGACTTACAATGAGCAGTTCTTC
CASSKEAGGPGGTYNEQFF
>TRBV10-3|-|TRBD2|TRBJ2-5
TGTGCCATCAGTGACGGGGGGGGGTTAGAGACCCAGTACTTC
CAISDGGGLETQYF
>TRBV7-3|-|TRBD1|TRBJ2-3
TGTGCCAGCGCCGGGACAGGGGATAGTGGGCTTACGCAGTATTTT
CASAGTGDSGLTQYF
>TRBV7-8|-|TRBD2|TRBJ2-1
TGTGCCAGCGAAGGAGCTAGCGGGATAATCTACAATGAGCAGTTCTTC
CASEGASGIIYNEQFF
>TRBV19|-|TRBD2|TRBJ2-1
TGTGCCAGTAGTATAGATAGCGGGAGGGCGAGCTCCTACAATGAGCAGTTCTTC
CASSIDSGRASSYNEQFF
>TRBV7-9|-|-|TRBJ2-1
TGTGCCAGCTCGGGAATGGGTGAGCAGTTCTTC
CASSGMGEQFF
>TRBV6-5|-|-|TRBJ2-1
TGTGCCAGCAGTTACTCGTATCCCGCCTACAATGAGCAGTTCTTC
CASSYSYPAYNEQFF
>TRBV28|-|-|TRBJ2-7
TGTGCCAGCAGTCCACTTCAGGGGACCTACGAGCAGTACTTC
CASSPLQGTYEQYF
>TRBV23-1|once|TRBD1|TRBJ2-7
TGCGCCAGCAGTCAACCCCCCTCGGGCACAGGGGCAGTATTC
CASSQPPSGTGAVF
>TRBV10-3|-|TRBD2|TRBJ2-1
TGTGCCATCATCGATAGCGGGGAGAAGGGGAGGAATGAGCAGTTCTTC
CAIIDSGEKGRNEQFF
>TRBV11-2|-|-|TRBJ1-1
TGTGCCAGCAGCCCCGGGTACACTGAAGCTTTCTTT
CASSPGYTEAFF
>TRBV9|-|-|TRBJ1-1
TGTGCCAGCAGCGTAGGACAGGAAGCTTTCTTT
CASSVGQEAFF
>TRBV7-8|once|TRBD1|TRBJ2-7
TGTGCCAGCAGCTCCTCCGGGACAGCCTACGAGCAGTACTTC
CASSSSGTAYEQYF
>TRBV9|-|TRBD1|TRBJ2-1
TGTGCCAGCAGCACCGACAGGGCTTCGGGCAATGAGCAGTTCTTC
CASSTDRASGNEQFF
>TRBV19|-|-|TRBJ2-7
TGTGCCAGTAGTATATCGGACTATGCCTACGAGCAGTACTTC
CASSISDYAYEQYF
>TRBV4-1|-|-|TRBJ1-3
TGCGCCAGCAGCCAAGACAGGGGATCTGGAAACACCATATATTTT
CASSQDRGSGNTIYF
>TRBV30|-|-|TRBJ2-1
TGTGCCTGGAGTTGGGCTAACAATGAGCAGTTCTTC
CAWSWANNEQFF
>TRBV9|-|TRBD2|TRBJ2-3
TGTGCCAGCGCGTCTAGCGGGAGTCGGGATACGCAGTATTTT
CASASSGSRDTQYF
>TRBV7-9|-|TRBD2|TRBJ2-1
TGTGCCAGCAGCTACACTAGCGTCAATGAGCAGTTCTTC
CASSYTSVNEQFF
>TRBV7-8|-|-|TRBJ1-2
TGTGCCAGCAGCCTAATGACAGGTTTGGACTATGGCTACACCTTC
CASSLMTGLDYGYTF
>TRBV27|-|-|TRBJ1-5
TGTGCCAGCAGTGTCGGACAGAGCGGTCATACGCCCCAGCATTTT
CASSVGQSGHTPQHF
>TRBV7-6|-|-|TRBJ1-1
TGTGCCAGCAGCTCGGGGGGGATAACTGAAGCTTTCTTT
CASSSGGITEAFF
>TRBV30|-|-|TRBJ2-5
TGTGCCTGGAGTGTGAGGCAGGGAAGGCAGACCCAGTACTTC
CAWSVRQGRQTQYF
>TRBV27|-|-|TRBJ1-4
TGTGCCAGCAGCCAGGACAGCCTGAATGAAAAACTGTTTTTT
CASSQDSLNEKLFF
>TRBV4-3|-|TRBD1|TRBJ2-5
TGCGCCAGCAGCCTCGGGACAGAAGAGACCCAGTACTTC
CASSLGTEETQYF
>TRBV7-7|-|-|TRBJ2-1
TGTGCTAGCAGCCCGTCCTCTAGCGAAGCTAAGGGTGAGCAGTTCTTC
CASSPSSSEAKGEQFF